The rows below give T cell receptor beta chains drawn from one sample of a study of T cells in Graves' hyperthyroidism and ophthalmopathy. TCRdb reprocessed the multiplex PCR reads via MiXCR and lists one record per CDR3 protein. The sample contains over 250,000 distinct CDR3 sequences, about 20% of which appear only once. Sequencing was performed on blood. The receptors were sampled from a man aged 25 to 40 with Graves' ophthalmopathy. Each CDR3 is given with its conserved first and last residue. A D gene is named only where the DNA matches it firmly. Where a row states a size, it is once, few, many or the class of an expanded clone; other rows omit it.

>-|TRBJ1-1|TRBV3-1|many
CASSFGRSNTEAFF
TGTGCCAGCAGCTTTGGGCGTTCTAACACTGAAGCTTTCTTT
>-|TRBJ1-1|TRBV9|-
CASSVTMFSEAFF
TGTGCCAGCAGCGTAACAATGTTTTCTGAAGCTTTCTTT
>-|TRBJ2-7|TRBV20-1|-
CSASLATAYEQYF
TGCAGTGCTAGCCTTGCGACCGCCTACGAGCAGTACTTC
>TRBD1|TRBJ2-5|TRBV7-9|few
CASSPSDRGQGLAYF
TGTGCCAGCAGCCCATCGGACAGGGGGCAAGGGTTGGCGTACTTC
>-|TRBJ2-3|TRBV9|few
CASSVELASTDTQYF
TGTGCCAGCAGCGTAGAGCTAGCCAGCACAGATACGCAGTATTTT
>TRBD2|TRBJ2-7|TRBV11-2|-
CASSLAVLAGNSYEQYF
TGTGCCAGCAGCTTAGCGGTTCTAGCGGGAAACTCCTACGAGCAGTACTTC
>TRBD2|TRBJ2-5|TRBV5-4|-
CASSPTSGSGETQYF
TGTGCCAGCAGCCCGACTAGCGGGAGTGGGGAGACCCAGTACTTC
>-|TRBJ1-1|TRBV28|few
CASSTGRNTEAFF
TGTGCCAGCAGCACAGGGAGGAACACTGAAGCTTTCTTT
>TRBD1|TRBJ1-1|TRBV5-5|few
CASSKDRAAFF
TGTGCCAGCAGCAAGGACAGGGCGGCTTTCTTT
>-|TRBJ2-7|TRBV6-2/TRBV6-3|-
CASSYSGSGLNHEQYF
TGTGCCAGCAGTTACTCCGGGAGCGGTTTAAACCACGAGCAGTACTTC
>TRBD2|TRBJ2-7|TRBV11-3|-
CASSPTGTSGSHSYEQYF
TGTGCCAGCAGCCCGACTGGGACTAGCGGGTCTCACTCCTACGAGCAGTACTTC
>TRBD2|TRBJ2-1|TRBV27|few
CASSPYLRGGYNEQFF
TGTGCCAGCAGTCCGTACTTGCGGGGGGGCTACAATGAGCAGTTCTTC
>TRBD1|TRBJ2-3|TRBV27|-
CASREDRGQADTQYF
TGTGCCAGCAGAGAGGACAGGGGGCAAGCAGATACGCAGTATTTT
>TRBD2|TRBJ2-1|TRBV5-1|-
CASSRDSGLAGGDEQFF
TGCGCCAGCAGCAGAGACTCAGGACTAGCGGGAGGAGATGAGCAGTTCTTC
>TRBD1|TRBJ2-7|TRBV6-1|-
CASRRQGAYEQYF
TGTGCCAGCAGGAGACAGGGGGCTTACGAGCAGTACTTC
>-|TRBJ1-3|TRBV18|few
CASSRANSGNTIYF
TGTGCCAGCTCACGGGCCAACTCTGGAAACACCATATATTTT
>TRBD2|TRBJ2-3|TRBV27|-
CASSSSGSQDTQYF
TGTGCCAGCAGCAGTAGCGGGAGTCAAGATACGCAGTATTTT
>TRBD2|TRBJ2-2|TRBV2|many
CASSAGTSGGSAGELFF
TGTGCCAGCAGTGCCGGAACTAGCGGGGGTTCGGCCGGGGAGCTGTTTTTT
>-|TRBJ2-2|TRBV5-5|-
CASSSLTGIPGELFF
TGTGCCAGCAGCTCGCTTACAGGGATCCCCGGGGAGCTGTTTTTT
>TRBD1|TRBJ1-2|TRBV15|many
CATSSEGGHGYTF
TGTGCCACCAGCAGTGAAGGGGGCCATGGCTACACCTTC
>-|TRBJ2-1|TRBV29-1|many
CSVDLWARLDNEQFF
TGCAGCGTTGACTTGTGGGCGAGGTTGGACAATGAGCAGTTCTTC
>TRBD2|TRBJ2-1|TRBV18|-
CASSPPTAGGHYNEQFF
TGTGCCAGCTCACCACCGACAGCGGGAGGCCACTACAATGAGCAGTTCTTC
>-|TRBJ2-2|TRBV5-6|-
CASSSIGPQAGELFF
TGTGCCAGCAGCTCAATAGGACCCCAAGCCGGGGAGCTGTTTTTT
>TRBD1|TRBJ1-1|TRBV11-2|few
CASSVKGGTGGTEAFF
TGTGCCAGCAGCGTTAAAGGGGGAACAGGGGGAACTGAAGCTTTCTTT
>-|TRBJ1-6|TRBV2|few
CASSVDNSPLHF
TGTGCCAGCAGTGTGGATAATTCACCCCTCCACTTT
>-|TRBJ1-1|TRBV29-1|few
CSVAPIGTSMNTEAFF
TGCAGCGTTGCCCCAATAGGGACTTCTATGAACACTGAAGCTTTCTTT
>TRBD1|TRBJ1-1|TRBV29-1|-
CSAWGGTDFGDTEAFF
TGCAGCGCCTGGGGGGGGACAGATTTTGGCGACACTGAAGCTTTCTTT
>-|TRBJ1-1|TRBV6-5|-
CASSYVRGGHTEAFF
TGTGCCAGCAGTTACGTCAGGGGAGGTCACACTGAAGCTTTCTTT
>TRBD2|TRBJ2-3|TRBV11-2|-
CASSFAGGHTDTQYF
TGTGCCAGCAGCTTTGCGGGGGGACACACAGATACGCAGTATTTT
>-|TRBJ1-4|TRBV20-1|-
CSARGSANEKLFF
TGCAGTGCTAGGGGATCAGCTAATGAAAAACTGTTTTTT
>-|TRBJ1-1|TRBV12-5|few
CASGETGNTEAFF
TGTGCTAGTGGAGAGACAGGGAACACTGAAGCTTTCTTT
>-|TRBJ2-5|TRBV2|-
CASSTGTRPEETQYF
TGTGCCAGCAGTACCGGGACTCGTCCAGAAGAGACCCAGTACTTC
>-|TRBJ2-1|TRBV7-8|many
CASSPDRTTNEQFF
TGTGCCAGCAGCCCCGACCGCACCACTAATGAGCAGTTCTTC
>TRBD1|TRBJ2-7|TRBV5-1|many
CASHRDSQAYEQYF
TGCGCCAGCCACCGGGACAGTCAAGCCTACGAGCAGTACTTC
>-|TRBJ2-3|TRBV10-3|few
CAITAGISTDTQYF
TGTGCCATCACGGCGGGGATAAGCACAGATACGCAGTATTTT
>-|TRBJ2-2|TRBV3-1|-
CASSQGGAGELFF
TGTGCCAGCAGCCAAGGAGGGGCCGGGGAGCTGTTTTTT
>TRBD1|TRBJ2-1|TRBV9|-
CASSVGGGRDDEQFF
TGTGCCAGCAGCGTAGGAGGGGGCAGGGACGATGAGCAGTTCTTC
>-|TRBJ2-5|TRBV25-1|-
CASSEIAAQETQYF
TGTGCCAGCAGTGAAATAGCGGCCCAAGAGACCCAGTACTTC
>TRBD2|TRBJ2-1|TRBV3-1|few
CASSQAPLAGGPYNEQFF
TGTGCCAGCAGCCAAGCTCCACTAGCGGGAGGGCCCTACAATGAGCAGTTCTTC
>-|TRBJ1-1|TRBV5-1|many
CASSSDTGIETEAFF
TGCGCCAGCAGCTCAGACACAGGGATTGAGACTGAAGCTTTCTTT
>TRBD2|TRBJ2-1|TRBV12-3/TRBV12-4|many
CASSTGSGTLFF
TGTGCCAGCAGTACCGGTAGCGGGACGCTGTTCTTC
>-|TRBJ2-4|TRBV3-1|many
CASSPRPGEGSIQYF
TGTGCCAGCAGCCCCCGGCCAGGAGAGGGGTCCATTCAGTACTTC
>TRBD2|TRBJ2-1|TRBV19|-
CASSQASGRVVEQFF
TGTGCCAGTAGTCAAGCTAGCGGGAGGGTTGTTGAGCAGTTCTTC
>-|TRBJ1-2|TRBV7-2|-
CASSLPRRPDPEQQEGYTF
TGTGCCAGCAGCTTACCTCGCAGGCCGGATCCTGAGCAGCAGGAGGGCTACACCTTC
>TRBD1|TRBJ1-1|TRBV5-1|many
CASSHEDRTNTEAFF
TGCGCCAGCAGCCACGAGGACAGGACGAACACTGAAGCTTTCTTT
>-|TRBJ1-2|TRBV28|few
CASTIRQGPNYGYTF
TGTGCCTCGACCATAAGGCAGGGACCTAACTATGGCTACACCTTC
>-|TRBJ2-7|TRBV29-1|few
CSVEWGGTSGTYEQYF
TGCAGCGTTGAATGGGGGGGGACAAGTGGAACCTACGAGCAGTACTTC
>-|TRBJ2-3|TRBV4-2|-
CASSQDRWTDTQYF
TGTGCCAGCAGCCAAGATCGCTGGACAGATACGCAGTATTTT
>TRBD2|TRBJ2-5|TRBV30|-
CAWSVGTSGRETQYF
TGTGCCTGGAGTGTAGGGACTAGCGGGAGAGAGACCCAGTACTTC
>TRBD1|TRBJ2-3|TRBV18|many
CASSPGQVPTQYF
TGTGCCAGCTCACCCGGACAGGTCCCTACGCAGTATTTT
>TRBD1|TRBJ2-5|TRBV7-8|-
CASSLALYHRDREETQYF
TGTGCCAGCAGCTTAGCGCTCTATCACAGGGACAGGGAAGAGACCCAGTACTTC
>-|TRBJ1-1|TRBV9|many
CASSVEGVTEAFF
TGTGCCAGCAGCGTAGAAGGGGTCACTGAAGCTTTCTTT
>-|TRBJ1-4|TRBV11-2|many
CASSLAEKLFF
TGTGCCAGCAGCTTGGCCGAAAAACTGTTTTTT